The T cell receptor (beta chain) described here comes from a study of blood T cell repertoires in COVID-19 (dated by TCRdb to 2019 to 2021). As for the study more broadly: The collaborator samples originated in the United States, Italy and Spain and spanned the acute and convalescent phases of COVID-19. The prospective study material was composed of cDNA or gDNA derived from T cells, B-cell-depleted T cells, or PBMCs. The dataset comprised deeply sampled blood TCRbeta repertoires from subjects exposed to, actively infected with, or recovered from COVID-19. The repertoires were released in a freely available public database meant as a resource for research on the immune response to SARS-CoV-2. The samples were drawn from the first 160 participants of the ongoing ImmuneRACE study and from over a thousand subjects provided by 6 global collaborators. Sample metadata almost always included a de-identified subject ID, COVID-19 status, age in years and sex. Where available, HLA class I and class II types were taken from metadata supplied by the sample provider and were not determined by assay-based typing. Summary of the overall study and its limitations: The amount of clinical and demographic metadata varied by source and participant and was provided uncurated.

With regard to this clone: What this receptor recognizes is not known. No base quality information exists; no much larger clone differs at one position.

TCRbeta CDR3 regions were amplified from genomic DNA by means of the immunoSEQ Assay, a bias-controlled multiplex PCR. In the original analysis: The number of nucleated cells in each sample was estimated from the amplification of reference gene primers within the assay. Sequence reads were collapsed and filtered to measure the absolute abundance of every unique TCRbeta CDR3 rearrangement. For each sample, productive Simpson clonality was calculated as the square root of Simpson's diversity index across productive rearrangements. Not all clones reach the TCRdb copy of this immuneACCESS table, which keeps in-frame sequences only. Checked studies attribute under half of the gap to unresolved V genes and leave the rest unexplained. The V and J calls and clone size were taken over from that table, and D and trimming were inferred from the DNA. This sample gives approximately 62,000 clones in total; under 85% of them show up just once. Of the sample, over 6% is held by the ten largest clones.

Each collaborating institution followed its own protocols to collect whole blood in K2EDTA tubes. For TCRbeta analysis, collaborator samples were shipped as frozen whole blood, as isolated PBMCs, or as DNA extracted from either sample type. Taken from cysteine to phenylalanine, the CDR3 has 13 residues. The kept DNA is CDR3 alone, 39 bases in frame from the first base. The germline V gene provides CDR1 WSHSY and CDR2 SAAADI. V and J are truncated by 6 bases and 3 bases respectively, leaving an intervening sequence of 8 bases. The receptor comes from a woman in her forties or fifties with active or convalescent COVID-19. Specimen: peripheral blood. The chain is assembled from TRBV10-2 and TRBJ2-2; 5 matching bases give a weak D call of TRBD1. Read as DNA, the sequence is TGCGCCAGCAGGAAGACAGACACCGGGGAGCTGTTTTTT. This codes for CASRKTDTGELFF.